The rows below give T cell receptor beta chains drawn from one sample of a study of graft-versus-host responses after intestinal transplantation. Repertoires were generated with immunoSEQ multiplex PCR, while TCRdb's copy carries only in-frame clones and drops some. Here the sample spans 6,500 to 9,500 clones, 92% being singletons. The material sequenced was PBMCs, taken around 31 days after intestinal transplant. Receptor source: a human patient who received an intestinal transplant, so some T cells may come from the graft donor. Each CDR3 is given with its conserved first and last residue. The order of the fields is clone size, V gene, D gene, J gene, CDR3 protein, CDR3 DNA. The D gene is left open where the match is weak. Size is stated for part of the rows, as once, few or many counts, or as a class when the clone is expanded.

NA	TRBV9	TRBD2	TRBJ2-5	CASSEGTISEETQYF	TGTGCCAGCAGCGAAGGGACTATCTCGGAAGAGACCCAGTACTTC
NA	TRBV6-5	NA	TRBJ2-5	CASSYRAVPQETQYF	TGTGCCAGCAGTTACAGGGCCGTCCCACAAGAGACCCAGTACTTC
NA	TRBV27	NA	TRBJ2-3	CASSLGATHDPSTDTQYF	TGTGCCAGCAGTTTGGGGGCGACTCATGACCCTAGCACAGATACGCAGTATTTT
NA	TRBV6-4	TRBD2	TRBJ2-3	CASSDTSGGADTQYF	TGTGCCAGCAGTGACACCAGCGGGGGGGCAGATACGCAGTATTTT
NA	TRBV4-2	TRBD2	TRBJ2-3	CASSQAGGPGDTQYF	TGTGCCAGCAGCCAGGCGGGGGGGCCGGGAGATACGCAGTATTTT
NA	TRBV9	TRBD1	TRBJ1-5	CASSEWDRAMVYSNQPQHF	TGTGCCAGCAGCGAATGGGACAGGGCTATGGTGTATAGCAATCAGCCCCAGCATTTT
NA	TRBV10-1	NA	TRBJ1-1	CASSETQSGTEAFF	TGCGCCAGCAGTGAGACTCAGTCGGGCACTGAAGCTTTCTTT
NA	TRBV15	NA	TRBJ2-7	CATSPNRDLYEQYF	TGTGCCACCAGCCCTAATAGGGACCTCTACGAGCAGTACTTC
NA	TRBV7-9	TRBD1	TRBJ2-2	CASSPGQGTTGELFF	TGTGCCAGCAGCCCGGGACAGGGGACCACCGGGGAGCTGTTTTTT
NA	TRBV5-6	NA	TRBJ2-5	CASSREAVGGPWSETQYF	TGTGCCAGCAGCCGGGAAGCCGTTGGCGGGCCCTGGTCAGAGACCCAGTACTTC
NA	TRBV13	TRBD2	TRBJ2-1	CASSLAGGRINEQFF	TGTGCCAGCAGCTTAGCGGGGGGGCGGATCAATGAGCAGTTCTTC
NA	TRBV19	NA	TRBJ2-4	CASSIDRTRQYF	TGTGCCAGTAGTATAGATCGGACGCGTCAGTACTTC
NA	TRBV10-1	NA	TRBJ2-7	CASSDTAGDNEQYF	TGCGCCAGCAGTGATACGGCAGGGGACAACGAGCAGTACTTC
NA	TRBV7-8	NA	TRBJ2-1	CASSLAGSYNEQFF	TGTGCCAGCAGCTTAGCTGGCTCCTACAATGAGCAGTTCTTC
NA	TRBV7-9	NA	TRBJ1-1	CASSLQNTEAFF	TGTGCCAGCAGCTTACAGAACACTGAAGCTTTCTTT
NA	TRBV27	NA	TRBJ2-7	CASSLTTDNYEQYF	TGTGCCAGCAGTTTAACTACAGACAATTACGAGCAGTACTTC
NA	TRBV12-5	NA	TRBJ1-2	CASGLARELLYGYTF	TGTGCTAGTGGTTTGGCCCGAGAACTTCTCTATGGCTACACCTTC
NA	TRBV19	NA	TRBJ2-7	CASSGVSYEQYF	TGTGCCAGTAGTGGGGTTTCCTACGAGCAGTACTTC
NA	TRBV4-1	TRBD1	TRBJ2-3	CASTLGQGDADTQYF	TGCGCCAGCACTCTGGGACAGGGCGATGCAGATACGCAGTATTTT
NA	TRBV6-5	NA	TRBJ2-1	CASTGGNEQFF	TGTGCCAGCACGGGCGGAAATGAGCAGTTCTTC
NA	TRBV5-6	TRBD1	TRBJ1-1	CASSLAGQGLNTEAFF	TGTGCCAGCAGCTTGGCGGGACAGGGACTCAACACTGAAGCTTTCTTT
NA	TRBV5-4	NA	TRBJ2-1	CASSLGGVTANEQFF	TGTGCCAGCAGCTTGGGGGGGGTTACGGCCAATGAGCAGTTCTTC
NA	TRBV7-9	TRBD1	TRBJ1-4	CASSYTGGRIEKLFF	TGTGCCAGCAGCTACACAGGGGGCCGGATCGAAAAACTGTTTTTT
NA	TRBV27	NA	TRBJ1-6	CASSLGLESSPLHF	TGTGCCAGCAGTTTGGGGTTGGAAAGTTCACCCCTCCACTTT
few	TRBV7-9	NA	TRBJ1-2	CASSLEEAPNYGYTF	TGTGCCAGCAGCTTAGAAGAGGCTCCTAACTATGGCTACACCTTC
NA	TRBV5-6	NA	TRBJ2-1	CASSDRSYNEQFF	TGTGCCAGCAGCGACCGGTCTTACAATGAGCAGTTCTTC